Each of the 4 T cell receptor beta chains below was sequenced from the same sample in a study of blood T cell repertoires in COVID-19. Assay used: immunoSEQ multiplex PCR; TCRdb lists only in-frame clones, some missing. The sample comprises around 200,000 clones, about 88% of which are singletons, and around 2.6% rests with the top ten. Sequencing used PBMCs or T cells enriched from blood (not recorded which). The receptor source for this set is a woman under 40 who had recovered from COVID-19.

This clone was counted once. For the CDR3, the DNA is TGTGCCAGCAGCGCTTCTAGCGGGGGGGCTCGGGATACGCAGTATTTT. Its protein product is CASSASSGGARDTQYF. The chain uses TRBV2 and TRBJ2-3; 12 positions agree with TRBD2. In germline, CDR1 is SNHLY, CDR2 FYNNEI. V trimming: 6 bases; J trimming: 6 bases; junction bases outside the gene matches: 10. This CDR3 has 16 residues.

The V gene is TRBV7-2, the J gene TRBJ1-3, with D possibly matching TRBD1 (5 bases). The germline V gene encodes CDR1 SGHTA and CDR2 FQGNSA. This CDR3 comprises 15 residues. V was trimmed by 5 bases and J by 0 bases, leaving 11 bases between them. The CDR3 spells CASSGQGPSGNTIYF. The CDR3 DNA reads as TGTGCCAGCAGCGGGCAGGGCCCCTCTGGAAACACCATATATTTT.

The rearrangement links TRBV7-3 to TRBJ1-6; D may be TRBD1 (6 bases). The CDR3 runs to 13 residues. V lost 4 bases and J lost 8, with 9 bases in between. The germline V gene encodes CDR1 SGHTA and CDR2 FQGTGA. Here the CDR3 DNA reads TGTGCCAGCAGCTACAACAGGGATTCACCCCTCCACTTT. It encodes CASSYNRDSPLHF.

The V call is TRBV5-1, the J call TRBJ2-1; TRBD2 agrees at 9 bases. CDR3 length: 17 residues. The V gene end was trimmed by 0 bases and the J gene end by 2 bases; junction bases not matched to a gene: 6. Per germline, CDR1 SGHRS and CDR2 YFSETQ. This CDR3 reads CASSLAASGGTYNEQFF. The CDR3 DNA is TGCGCCAGCAGCTTGGCCGCAAGCGGGGGGACCTACAATGAGCAGTTCTTC.